This T cell receptor (beta chain) was retrieved from a study of T cell responses to AZD1222 COVID-19 vaccine. Sequencing used immunoSEQ multiplex PCR; TCRdb keeps in-frame clones, though not all of them. The sample comprises approximately 140,000 clones, around 90% of which are singletons, and 2.5% to 3% rests with the top ten. Germline V gene lookup returns CDR1 SNHLY and CDR2 FYNNEI. The V end was cut by 6 bases, the J end by 0 bases, with 3 bases between. The CDR3 is made up of 12 amino acids. The chain employs TRBV2 and TRBJ2-4; D is undetermined. This specimen consisted of peripheral blood, obtained on day 0 of AZD1222 vaccination. The TCR sequence derives from an adult in good health. The DNA for the CDR3 is TGTGCCAGCAGGTTAGCCAAAAACATTCAGTACTTC. Its protein is CASRLAKNIQYF.